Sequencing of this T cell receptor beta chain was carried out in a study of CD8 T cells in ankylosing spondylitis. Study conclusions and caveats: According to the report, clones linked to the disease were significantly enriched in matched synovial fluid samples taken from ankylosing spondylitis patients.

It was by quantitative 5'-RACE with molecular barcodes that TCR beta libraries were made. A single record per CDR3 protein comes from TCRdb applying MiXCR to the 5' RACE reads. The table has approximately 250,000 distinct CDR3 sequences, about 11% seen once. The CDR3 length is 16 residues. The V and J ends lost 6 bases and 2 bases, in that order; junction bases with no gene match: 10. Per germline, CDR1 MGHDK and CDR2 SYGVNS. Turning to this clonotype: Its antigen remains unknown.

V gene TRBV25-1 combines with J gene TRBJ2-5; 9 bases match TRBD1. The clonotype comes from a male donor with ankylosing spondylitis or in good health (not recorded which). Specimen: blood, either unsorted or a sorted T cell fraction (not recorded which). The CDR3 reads CASSAAPGQGQETQYF. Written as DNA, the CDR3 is TGTGCCAGCAGCGCAGCTCCGGGACAGGGACAAGAGACCCAGTACTTC.